The next 21 T cell receptor beta chains were all read from a single sample in a study of T cells in Graves' hyperthyroidism and ophthalmopathy. The TCR beta CDR3 regions underwent amplification using RNA transcripts as the source. The HTBI set primed first-round TCR CDR3 RT-PCR. TCRdb reprocessed the multiplex PCR reads with MiXCR, giving one entry per CDR3 protein. The sample comprises approximately 620,000 distinct CDR3 sequences, more than 15% of which are singletons, and less than 3.5% rests with the top ten. The material sequenced was blood. These TCRs come from a middle-aged woman with Graves' ophthalmopathy.

This clonotype has a handful of counts. The rearrangement joins TRBV5-1 to TRBJ1-6; D is ambiguous. This CDR3 is 16 amino acids long. CDR1 and CDR2 from the germline V gene are SGHRS and YFSETQ. The germline V and J ends were trimmed by 0 bases and 3 bases, with 10 bases remaining between them. In nucleotides, the CDR3 is TGCGCCAGCAGCTTGGCTGGGCTAGTCTATAATTCACCCCTCCACTTT. Amino acid sequence: CASSLAGLVYNSPLHF.

As to this clonotype: Just one base apart from a much larger clone, this may be a read error. The chain links TRBV6-1 to TRBJ2-7; either TRBD1 or TRBD2 may fit D (6 bases each). Germline loops: CDR1 MNHNS, CDR2 SASEGT. The CDR3 sequence is 14 residues long. For the CDR3, the DNA is TGTGCCAGCAGTTCTGGCGGGACATCGTACGGGCAGTACTTC. Translation: CASSSGGTSYGQYF.

The chain employs TRBV20-1 and TRBJ2-2; D is undetermined. The V and J ends lost 0 bases and 2 bases respectively, with 7 bases between them. In germline, CDR1 is DFQATT, CDR2 SNEGSKA (reference sequence). The CDR3 totals 14 residues. The CDR3 DNA reads TGCAGTGCTAGAGATGGGGAAAACACCGGGGAGCTGTTTTTT. Protein product: CSARDGENTGELFF.

The sample holds a few counts of this clonotype. The chain combines TRBV11-2 with TRBJ2-6; tentatively, D is TRBD1 or TRBD2 (5 bases each). Trimming took 1 base from V and 0 from J, leaving 10 bases between them. CDR1 SGHAT and CDR2 FQNNGV come from the germline V gene. This CDR3 comprises 17 residues. The DNA of the CDR3 is TGTGCCAGCAGCTTAGTGGGACCCCTCTCTGGGGCCAACGTCCTGACTTTC. As protein: CASSLVGPLSGANVLTF. Looking up the rest from reference TRBV11-2 and TRBJ2-6 gives the full variable domain: EAGVAQSPRYKIIEKRQSVAFWCNPISGHATLYWYQQILGQGPKLLIQFQNNGVVDDSQLPKDRFSAERLKGVDSTLKIQPAKLEDSAVYLCASSLVGPLSGANVLTFGAGSRLTVL.

This clonotype was seen only a few times. The chain couples TRBV5-1 to TRBJ1-1; D is perhaps TRBD1 (5 bases). The CDR3 is 12 amino acids. Trimming stripped 6 bases from V and 7 bases from J, with 13 bases between. The V gene's germline CDR1 is SGHRS and CDR2 YFSETQ. CDR3 nucleotide sequence: TGCGCCAGCACTGGGACCGGGGATGAAGCTTTCTTT. Its translation is CASTGTGDEAFF.

This clonotype was counted many times. This sequence joins TRBV28 and TRBJ2-7; D gene unclear. CDR1 is MDHEN and CDR2 is SYDVKM in the germline V gene. V was trimmed by 4 bases and J by 4 bases, leaving 20 bases between them. This CDR3 comprises 16 residues. The DNA for the CDR3 is TGTGCCAGCAGTTATGAAAAGACCCGTTTAGAGTACGAGCAGTACTTC. Protein sequence: CASSYEKTRLEYEQYF.

This clonotype has more than one count but fewer than ten. The V call is TRBV4-1, the J call TRBJ2-5, with a weak D call TRBD2 (5 bases). This CDR3 region has 13 residues. Germline V CDR1 and CDR2: MGHRA, YSYEKL. V was clipped by 2 bases and J by 7 bases, with 11 bases between them. Here the CDR3 reads CASSQIPGRTQYF. The DNA for the CDR3 is TGCGCCAGCAGCCAAATCCCGGGAAGGACCCAGTACTTC.

Many counts were recorded for this clonotype. The J gene is TRBJ2-4, the V gene TRBV28; D not certain. The CDR3 extends over 13 amino acids. CDR1 and CDR2 from the germline V gene are MDHEN and SYDVKM. Trimming took off 3 bases at V and 7 bases at J, with 10 bases between the two ends. The CDR3 here is CASSLGWLNIQYF. CDR3 in DNA: TGTGCCAGCAGTTTGGGGTGGTTGAACATTCAGTACTTC.

This clonotype appeared many times. The chain links TRBV2 to TRBJ1-2; D gene unclear. Germline-derived CDR1 and CDR2 are SNHLY and FYNNEI. The CDR3 is made up of 11 amino acids. The V gene lost 5 bases and the J gene lost 7 bases, with 8 bases spanning the gap. The CDR3 here is CASSWLLGYTF. The CDR3 DNA reads TGTGCCAGCAGTTGGCTCCTTGGCTACACCTTC. Variable domain in full (rest from reference TRBV2 and TRBJ1-2): EPEVTQTPSHQVTQMGQEVILRCVPISNHLYFYWYRQILGQKVEFLVSFYNNEISEKSEIFDDQFSVERPDGSNFTLKIRSTKLEDSAMYFCASSWLLGYTFGSGTRLTVV.

This clonotype appeared many times. V is TRBV20-1 and J is TRBJ1-5; 7 bases agree with TRBD1. The CDR3 extends over 15 amino acids. Losses at the gene ends were 1 base for V and 1 base for J; bases not matched to a gene: 4. Germline assignment: CDR1 DFQATT and CDR2 SNEGSKA (reference sequence). The CDR3 region is CSARVKQGSNQPQHF. The CDR3 bases are TGCAGTGCTAGAGTCAAACAGGGGAGCAATCAGCCCCAGCATTTT.

This clonotype was counted at least ten times. This sequence joins TRBV2 and TRBJ1-1, with D perhaps TRBD1 (5 bases). Trimming pared 3 bases from V and 1 base from J, leaving 12 bases between. In germline, CDR1 is SNHLY, CDR2 FYNNEI. This CDR3 spans 15 amino acids. The CDR3 DNA reads as TGTGCCAGCAGTGATTGGGGGTCGAGGAACACTGAAGCTTTCTTT. Encoded protein: CASSDWGSRNTEAFF.

This clonotype was seen a handful of times. The V gene is TRBV5-1, the J gene TRBJ1-1; no reliable D call. The CDR3 covers 16 residues. V was shortened by 0 bases and J by 1 base, with 13 bases between the two germline ends. Per the germline V gene, CDR1 is SGHRS and CDR2 is YFSETQ. Here the CDR3 reads CASSLGTGIENTEAFF. The DNA for the CDR3 is TGCGCCAGCAGCTTGGGAACGGGGATCGAGAACACTGAAGCTTTCTTT.

The V gene is TRBV6-1, the J gene TRBJ1-5, with a possible D match to TRBD1 (6 bases). V gave up 4 bases and J gave up 3 bases, with 10 bases separating them. This CDR3 region has 14 residues. Germline-derived CDR1 and CDR2 are MNHNS and SASEGT. This chain's CDR3 is CASSGYRDNQPQHF. CDR3 DNA sequence: TGTGCCAGCAGTGGCTACAGGGACAATCAGCCCCAGCATTTT.

Concerning this clonotype itself: Since no conserved phenylalanine or tryptophan closes the CDR3, a read error is the likely cause. The gene calls are TRBV19 and TRBJ2-3; 8 bases match TRBD2. With 2 bases clipped from V and 3 bases from J, the junction kept 4 bases outside the gene matches. The germline V gene has CDR1 LNHDA and CDR2 SQIVND (reference sequence). This CDR3 has 15 residues. The CDR3 here is CASSITASGTDTQYL. In nucleotides, the CDR3 is TGTGCCAGTAGTATAACGGCTAGCGGGACAGATACGCAGTATCTT.

This chain connects TRBV6-4 to TRBJ2-7, with TRBD2 matching over 11 bases. Germline V gives CDR1 MRHNA, CDR2 SNTAGT. CDR3 size: 14 residues. The V segment lost 2 bases and the J segment 4 bases; nucleotides outside the gene matches: 1. The CDR3 DNA is TGTGCCAGCAGTGACCCTAGCGGGAGGTACGAGCAGTACTTC. This translates into CASSDPSGRYEQYF.

Ten or more counts support this clonotype. The chain couples TRBV4-1 to TRBJ1-1, with no clear D. There are 13 residues in the CDR3. Trimming pared 4 bases from V and 1 base from J, leaving 7 bases between. Germline lookup yields CDR1 MGHRA and CDR2 YSYEKL. The CDR3 loop is CASSRLRNTEAFF. CDR3 coding DNA: TGCGCCAGCAGCCGACTCAGGAACACTGAAGCTTTCTTT.

The chain couples TRBV7-3 to TRBJ2-7, with 7 bases identical to TRBD2. This CDR3 has 14 amino acids. Trimming cost V 2 bases and J 5 bases; bases outside gene matches: 6. Germline values: CDR1 SGHTA, CDR2 FQGTGA. The CDR3 sequence is CASSLGGSVDEQYF. The DNA of the CDR3 is TGTGCCAGCAGCTTAGGCGGGAGCGTCGACGAGCAGTACTTC.

The chain recombines TRBV6-1 with TRBJ1-2; D is uncertain. CDR1 and CDR2 (germline): MNHNS, SASEGT. V was clipped by 8 bases and J by 1 base, with 11 bases between them. The CDR3 extends over 13 amino acids. The CDR3 coding sequence is TGTGCCAGCGCCAAGCAAGATAACTATGGCTACACCTTC. Translation: CASAKQDNYGYTF.

V is TRBV4-1 and J is TRBJ2-5; TRBD1 matches at 11 bases. Germline V gene sequence: CDR1 MGHRA, CDR2 YSYEKL. With V trimmed by 1 base and J by 5 bases, 9 bases remained unmatched. This CDR3 is 17 amino acids long. The CDR3 nucleotides are TGCGCCAGCAGCCAAGTGGGAGGACAGGGGGCATTGGAGACCCAGTACTTC. Translated, it gives CASSQVGGQGALETQYF.

The genes are TRBV29-1 and TRBJ2-4; 9 nucleotides line up with TRBD1. Germline lookup yields CDR1 SQVTM and CDR2 ANQGSEA. The CDR3 totals 12 residues. V was pared by 3 bases and J by 9 bases, with 3 bases of the junction left unmatched. CDR3 coding DNA: TGCAGCGTTGACTCGGACAGGGGCATTCAGTACTTC. It translates to CSVDSDRGIQYF. Together with reference TRBV29-1 and TRBJ2-4, the CDR3 gives the full variable domain: SAVISQKPSRDICQRGTSLTIQCQVDSQVTMMFWYRQQPGQSLTLIATANQGSEATYESGFVIDKFPISRPNLTFSTLTVSNMSPEDSSIYLCSVDSDRGIQYFGAGTRLSVL.

The sample holds many counts of this clonotype. The V gene is TRBV11-2, the J gene TRBJ2-7; 7 bases are shared with TRBD2. The V and J ends lost 0 bases and 5 bases, in that order; junction bases with no gene match: 4. The CDR3 consists of 14 residues. Per germline, CDR1 SGHAT and CDR2 FQNNGV. As DNA, the CDR3 is TGTGCCAGCAGCTTAGAAAGACTAGCCAACGAGCAGTACTTC. It yields the protein CASSLERLANEQYF.